The next 18 T cell receptor beta chains were all read from a single sample in a study of blood T cell repertoires in COVID-19. Measured with immunoSEQ multiplex PCR; TCRdb has only the in-frame clones, and not every one. The sample holds about 150,000 clones; about 90% are singletons and the top ten take about 3.9%. The sequencing sample was made of peripheral blood. The receptors shown here come from a woman between 65 and 79 years old with acute or convalescent COVID-19.

J is TRBJ1-1 and V is TRBV7-9, with D maybe TRBD1 (5 bases). The CDR3 sequence is 16 residues long. Per germline, CDR1 SEHNR and CDR2 FQNEAQ (reference sequence). V lost 1 base and J lost 3, with 15 bases in between. The CDR3 region is CASSLVYPEGDTEAFF. The CDR3 DNA follows: TGTGCCAGCAGCTTAGTTTATCCAGAAGGGGACACTGAAGCTTTCTTT.

The V and J genes are TRBV19 and TRBJ1-6, with 8 bases aligning to TRBD1. CDR1 and CDR2 from the germline V gene are LNHDA and SQIVND (reference sequence). This CDR3 region has 12 residues. V was pared by 8 bases and J by 9 bases, with 3 bases of the junction left unmatched. The CDR3 DNA reads as TGTGCCAGTGGCAGGGGGCTTTCACCCCTCCACTTT. It translates to CASGRGLSPLHF.

V and J are TRBV5-4 and TRBJ1-6; possible D gene TRBD1, 6 bases. This CDR3 contains 14 residues. The germline CDR1 and CDR2 sequences are SGHNT and YYREEE (reference sequence). With 2 bases removed from V and 7 bases from J, the gap between germline ends came to 10 bases. The DNA of the CDR3 is TGTGCCAGCAGCTTACAGGGAGGGAATTCACCCCTCCACTTT. It specifies CASSLQGGNSPLHF.

This rearrangement joins TRBV19 to TRBJ2-1; 9 bases are a match to TRBD2. The CDR3 extends over 15 amino acids. V dropped 6 bases and J dropped 0; count of bases not matched to a gene: 3. The V gene's germline CDR1 is LNHDA and CDR2 SQIVND (reference sequence). The CDR3 DNA reads as TGTGCCAGTAGAACGACTAGCGGCTCCTACAATGAGCAGTTCTTC. Residues: CASRTTSGSYNEQFF.

The gene calls are TRBV7-6 and TRBJ2-5; TRBD2 agrees at 8 bases. Looked up from germline, CDR1 is SGHVS and CDR2 is FNYEAQ. The length of the CDR3 is 15 residues. The J segment lost 6 bases and the V segment lost 2 bases, leaving 8 bases of the junction unmatched. CDR3 loop: CASSLPSGGRKTQYF. As DNA, the CDR3 is TGTGCCAGCAGCTTACCGAGCGGGGGCAGGAAGACCCAGTACTTC. The full variable domain, completed using reference TRBV7-6 and TRBJ2-5, is GAGVSQSPRYKVTKRGQDVALRCDPISGHVSLYWYRQALGQGPEFLTYFNYEAQQDKSGLPNDRFSAERPEGSISTLTIQRTEQRDSAMYRCASSLPSGGRKTQYFGPGTRLLVL.

The chain combines TRBV2 with TRBJ2-2, with a possible D match to TRBD1 (5 bases). The CDR3 runs to 14 residues. Germline V gene lookup returns CDR1 SNHLY and CDR2 FYNNEI. The V end lost 4 bases, the J end lost 5 bases, and 11 bases lay between the germline ends. The CDR3 sequence: CASSVRAGTGELFF. DNA of the CDR3: TGTGCCAGCAGTGTCAGGGCCGGGACCGGGGAGCTGTTTTTT.

This clone turned up a few times. V and J are TRBV5-8 and TRBJ1-1; D ambiguous. CDR3 size: 13 residues. The V and J ends lost 6 bases and 7 bases respectively, with 16 bases between them. Germline CDR1 and CDR2: SGHTS and YDEGEE. CDR3 protein: CASTLGPYLEAFF. CDR3 nucleotide sequence: TGTGCCAGCACACTGGGCCCCTACCTTGAAGCTTTCTTT.

The chain has TRBV5-8 and TRBJ1-6, with 11 bases fitting TRBD1. This CDR3 contains 16 residues. The germline gives CDR1 SGHTS, CDR2 YDEGEE. V shed 4 bases, J shed 9 bases, and the junction held 9 bases outside the gene matches. The DNA of the CDR3 is TGTGCCAGCAGCCCCCGGGACAGGGGGTATGGTTCACCCCTCCACTTT. Amino acid sequence: CASSPRDRGYGSPLHF.

The rearrangement uses TRBV6-5 and TRBJ2-7; 7 nucleotides line up with TRBD1. The CDR3 totals 14 residues. The germline V gene encodes CDR1 MNHEY and CDR2 SVGAGI. V dropped 6 bases and J dropped 0; count of bases not matched to a gene: 5. CDR3 sequence: CASRKTGASYEQYF. The CDR3 nucleotides are TGTGCCAGCAGGAAAACAGGGGCCTCCTACGAGCAGTACTTC.

This chain links TRBV28 with TRBJ1-2; D is possibly TRBD1 (6 bases). From germline, CDR1 is MDHEN and CDR2 SYDVKM. The V end was cut by 2 bases, the J end by 5 bases, with 12 bases between. The CDR3 covers 14 residues. CDR3 coding DNA: TGTGCCAGCAGTTTAGGTTGGACAGATTATGGCTACACCTTC. Amino acid sequence: CASSLGWTDYGYTF.

The J gene is TRBJ1-4, the V gene TRBV5-6, with TRBD1 matching 7 bases. V was pared by 3 bases and J by 3 bases, with 5 bases of the junction left unmatched. Per germline, CDR1 SGHDT and CDR2 YYEEEE. CDR3 length: 15 residues. CDR3 in DNA: TGTGCCAGCAGCTCACAGGGGATTGCTAATGAAAAACTGTTTTTT. Encoded protein: CASSSQGIANEKLFF. Complete variable domain (other parts from reference TRBV5-6 and TRBJ1-4): DAGVTQSPTHLIKTRGQQVTLRCSPKSGHDTVSWYQQALGQGPQFIFQYYEEEERQRGNFPDRFSGHQFPNYSSELNVNALLLGDSALYLCASSSQGIANEKLFFGSGTQLSVL.

The J gene is TRBJ1-2, the V gene TRBV5-6, with TRBD1 identical over 8 bases. CDR1 and CDR2 (germline): SGHDT, YYEEEE. This CDR3 has 14 residues. V was pared by 4 bases and J by 8 bases, with 10 bases of the junction left unmatched. CDR3: CASSGQGNPEGYTF. The DNA for the CDR3 is TGTGCCAGCAGCGGACAGGGAAATCCGGAGGGCTACACCTTC. Drawing the rest from reference TRBV5-6 and TRBJ1-2, the complete variable domain is DAGVTQSPTHLIKTRGQQVTLRCSPKSGHDTVSWYQQALGQGPQFIFQYYEEEERQRGNFPDRFSGHQFPNYSSELNVNALLLGDSALYLCASSGQGNPEGYTFGSGTRLTVV.

CDR3 region: CASSTTYEQYF. The CDR3 bases are TGTGCCAGCAGTACCACTTACGAGCAGTACTTC. V gene TRBV6-5 combines with J gene TRBJ2-7; no reliable D call. Between the trimmed V and J ends, which lost 5 bases and 4 bases, there was a span of 6 bases. CDR1 MNHEY and CDR2 SVGAGI come from the germline V gene. The CDR3 sequence is 11 residues long.

The chain carries TRBV9 and TRBJ1-3; D is ambiguous. Germline CDR1 and CDR2: SGDLS and YYNGEE. The germline V and J ends were trimmed by 0 bases and 0 bases, with 10 bases remaining between them. The CDR3 loop spans 16 amino acids. The chain's CDR3 is CASSVGEGASGNTIYF. In nucleotides, the CDR3 is TGTGCCAGCAGCGTAGGGGAGGGTGCCTCTGGAAACACCATATATTTT.

This clone was seen a few times. The V and J genes are TRBV25-1 and TRBJ2-7; D call uncertain. This CDR3 has 12 amino acids. CDR1 is MGHDK, CDR2 SYGVNS, per germline. Trimming removed 4 bases at V and 2 bases at J, with 6 bases between. The CDR3 sequence is CASSGQAYEQYF. In DNA form, the CDR3 reads TGTGCCAGCAGTGGGCAGGCCTACGAGCAGTACTTC.

This chain joins TRBV6-5 and TRBJ2-1, with D possibly TRBD2 on 5 matching bases. The CDR3 runs 13 residues. CDR1 is MNHEY, CDR2 SVGAGI, per germline. Trimming removed 0 bases from V and 9 bases from J, with 9 bases in between. The DNA of the CDR3 is TGTGCCAGCAGTTACTCCCCCGAGGGTGAGCAGTTCTTC. This gives the protein CASSYSPEGEQFF.

This clone was detected a few times. This sequence joins TRBV5-1 and TRBJ1-5; maybe TRBD1 (5 bases). V lost 0 bases to trimming and J lost 8 bases, with 9 bases between them. Germline lookup yields CDR1 SGHRS and CDR2 YFSETQ. The CDR3 spans 13 residues. The CDR3 here is CASSLDPGKPQHF. CDR3 sequence (DNA): TGCGCCAGCAGCTTGGATCCAGGGAAGCCCCAGCATTTT.

The gene calls are TRBV7-3 and TRBJ2-5; 8 bases are a match to TRBD1. V was pared by 4 bases and J by 5 bases, with 9 bases of the junction left unmatched. The CDR3 consists of 15 residues. Germline V gene data show CDR1 as SGHTA and CDR2 as FQGTGA. CDR3: CASSSRQGLGETQYF. The CDR3 region has the DNA TGTGCCAGCAGCTCTCGACAGGGGCTCGGGGAGACCCAGTACTTC.